This T cell receptor beta chain was sequenced in a study of blood T cell repertoires in COVID-19. Whole-study context: The origin of the acute and convalescent COVID-19 samples was the United States, Italy and Spain.

As handled by the study authors: Reference gene primer amplification in the assay estimated nucleated cell counts. Using immunoSEQ multiplex PCR, the repertoire was profiled, and TCRdb retains in-frame clones only, with some absent. V, J and clone size reflect that table, while D and trimming were determined from the DNA. The profile covers about 330,000 clones, with about 83% appearing a single time and roughly 1.2% taken by the ten largest. The ends lost 5 bases at V and 2 bases at J; junction bases unmatched: 9. Per the germline V gene, CDR1 is SGHAT and CDR2 is FQNNGV. The CDR3 is 16 amino acids.

The V call is TRBV11-2, the J call TRBJ2-1; 7 nucleotides align to TRBD2. The TCR originated in a woman in her forties or fifties with acute or convalescent COVID-19. Input material: peripheral blood. CDR3 amino acids: CASSPLSGVPYNEQFF. CDR3 DNA sequence: TGTGCCAGCAGCCCTCTAAGCGGGGTTCCCTACAATGAGCAGTTCTTC.